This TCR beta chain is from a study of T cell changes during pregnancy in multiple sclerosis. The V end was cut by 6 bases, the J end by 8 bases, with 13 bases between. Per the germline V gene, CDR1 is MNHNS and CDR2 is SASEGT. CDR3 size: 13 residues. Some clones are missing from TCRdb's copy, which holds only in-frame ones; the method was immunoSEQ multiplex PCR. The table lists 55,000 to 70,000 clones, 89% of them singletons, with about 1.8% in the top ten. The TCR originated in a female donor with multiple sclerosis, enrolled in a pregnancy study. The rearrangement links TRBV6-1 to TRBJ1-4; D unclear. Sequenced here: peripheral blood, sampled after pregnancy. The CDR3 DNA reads TGTGCCAGCAGCGGGGAGGTAGGAGAAAAACTGTTTTTT. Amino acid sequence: CASSGEVGEKLFF.